This T cell receptor (beta chain) emerged from a study of T cells in women clearing cervical HPV infection. About the research overall: HLA type stays a possible confounder, typing being limited.

HPV was found by MY09/MY11 PCR and dot-blot genotyping. Trimming removed 3 bases at V and 0 bases at J, with 11 bases between. The CDR3 covers 15 residues. The germline V gene has CDR1 SGHAT and CDR2 FQNNGV. Comments on this clone: Its specificity is unknown. The CDR3 goes on 3 residues after the read ends, and that part is filled in from the germline J gene.

Study-wide results and limits: CIN3+ cases had significantly higher TCR repertoire richness than controls, but evenness did not differ. Combining TCR richness with V gene abundances gave around 0.83 AUC.

Profiling relied on immunoSEQ multiplex PCR, and the TCRdb table lists in-frame clones only, not all of them. The specimen's table records roughly 48,000 clones. The chain carries TRBV11-2 and TRBJ1-2; no clear D. This receptor was identified in a woman aged 18 to 75 with a cervical HPV16 infection that either progressed to CIN3+ or cleared (not recorded which). Source material: blood buffy coat. The CDR3 bases that were read are TGTGCCAGCAGCTTTTCGCGGTTTTCTAACTATGGC. This encodes CASSFSRFSNYG. The complete CDR3 sequence is CASSFSRFSNYGYTF.